These T cell receptor beta chains were read from a single sample in a study of blood T cell repertoires in COVID-19. Clones were read by immunoSEQ multiplex PCR, and TCRdb kept only the in-frame ones, dropping some. The repertoire includes about 4,700 clones, almost 85% of them detected once, and 13% sits in the top ten. The source material was peripheral blood. These receptors all stem from an older man with active COVID-19. Both conserved end residues are part of each CDR3. Fields, in order: D gene, J gene, clone size, V gene, CDR3 length, CDR3 protein, CDR3 DNA. D genes are given only for firm matches. Clone size is not always given. Where it is, it says once, few, many or a class for expanded clones.

>TRBD1|TRBJ2-5|.|TRBV29-1|13
CSVGQGAGETQYF
TGCAGCGTTGGACAGGGGGCAGGGGAGACCCAGTACTTC
>.|TRBJ1-4|.|TRBV27|15
CASSNWTAANEKLFF
TGTGCCAGCAGTAACTGGACTGCTGCTAATGAAAAACTGTTTTTT
>TRBD1|TRBJ2-7|.|TRBV18|14
CASSPQGDTYEQYF
TGTGCCAGCTCACCGCAGGGGGACACCTACGAGCAGTACTTC
>.|TRBJ2-5|.|TRBV6-2/TRBV6-3|15
CASSYVRGAGETQYF
TGTGCCAGCAGTTACGTGCGGGGCGCCGGAGAGACCCAGTACTTC
>.|TRBJ1-2|few|TRBV6-7|16
CASSYPSPFTNYGYTF
TGTGCCAGCAGTTACCCTAGCCCTTTCACTAACTATGGCTACACCTTC
>TRBD1|TRBJ2-3|once|TRBV4-3|16
CASSQERTGGTDTQYF
TGCGCCAGCAGCCAAGAGCGGACAGGGGGCACAGATACGCAGTATTTT
>TRBD2|TRBJ2-1|.|TRBV3-1/TRBV3-2|14
CASSKSGGSQEQFF
TGTGCCAGCAGCAAATCGGGGGGAAGCCAAGAGCAGTTCTTC
>TRBD1|TRBJ1-1|.|TRBV10-3|14
CAIRPQGGNTEAFF
TGTGCCATCAGGCCACAGGGGGGCAACACTGAAGCTTTCTTT
>TRBD1|TRBJ2-7|.|TRBV6-4|16
CASSDGPGQGPLEQYF
TGTGCCAGCAGTGACGGCCCGGGACAGGGGCCCCTCGAGCAGTACTTC
>TRBD1|TRBJ1-2|.|TRBV28|14
CASSTGQGVGGYTF
TGTGCCAGCTCCACGGGACAGGGGGTAGGTGGCTACACCTTC
>TRBD2|TRBJ2-3|.|TRBV24-1|16
CATSDLGLAGPDTQYF
TGTGCCACCAGTGATCTTGGACTAGCGGGGCCAGATACGCAGTATTTT
>.|TRBJ1-1|.|TRBV27|13
CASLSSGVTEAFF
TGTGCCAGCCTATCGTCCGGGGTTACTGAAGCTTTCTTT
>TRBD1|TRBJ1-5|.|TRBV19|15
CASTAGQDHNQPQHF
TGTGCCAGTACTGCGGGACAGGACCACAATCAGCCCCAGCATTTT
>TRBD2|TRBJ2-1|.|TRBV2|16
CASRRAGTSGGAEQFF
TGTGCCAGCAGACGGGCCGGGACTAGCGGGGGAGCTGAGCAGTTCTTC
>TRBD1|TRBJ1-5|.|TRBV6-1|17
CASSGRNLDRGDQPQHF
TGTGCCAGCAGTGGGCGTAACCTGGACAGGGGCGATCAGCCCCAGCATTTT
>TRBD1|TRBJ2-7|.|TRBV6-2/TRBV6-3|15
CASSSQGQGIYEQYF
TGTGCCAGCAGTTCGCAGGGACAGGGAATCTACGAGCAGTACTTC
>.|TRBJ2-2|.|TRBV4-1|15
CASSQVGEGAGELFF
TGCGCCAGCAGCCAAGTAGGGGAAGGCGCCGGGGAGCTGTTTTTT
>TRBD1|TRBJ2-7|.|TRBV19|15
CASNPRDRPSYEQYF
TGTGCCAGTAATCCTCGGGACAGGCCCTCCTACGAGCAGTACTTC
>TRBD2|TRBJ2-2|.|TRBV7-8|16
CASSPRLAGSTGELFF
TGTGCCAGCAGCCCGCGACTAGCAGGGAGTACCGGGGAGCTGTTTTTT
>.|TRBJ2-5|once|TRBV4-1|12
CASNNHEETQYF
TGCGCCAGCAATAATCATGAGGAGACCCAGTACTTC
>TRBD1|TRBJ2-7|.|TRBV5-1|14
CASSSGQARYEQYF
TGCGCCAGCAGCTCGGGACAGGCACGCTACGAGCAGTACTTC
>TRBD2|TRBJ2-3|.|TRBV11-3|17
CASSLDRGSGASDTQYF
TGTGCCAGCAGCTTAGATCGCGGTAGCGGGGCTAGTGATACGCAGTATTTT
>TRBD2|TRBJ2-5|.|TRBV4-1|13
CASSTRGEETQYF
TGCGCCAGCAGCACGCGGGGGGAAGAGACCCAGTACTTC
>TRBD1|TRBJ2-6|.|TRBV5-4|15
CASSIGQAGANVLTF
TGTGCCAGCAGCATTGGACAGGCTGGGGCCAACGTCCTGACTTTC
>TRBD2|TRBJ2-7|.|TRBV7-8|17
CASSPGLAGLSTYEQYF
TGTGCCAGCAGCCCGGGACTAGCGGGGTTATCCACCTACGAGCAGTACTTC
>.|TRBJ1-5|.|TRBV3-1/TRBV3-2|13
CASSLLGSQPQHF
TGTGCCAGCAGCCTGCTGGGTAGCCAGCCCCAGCATTTT
>.|TRBJ1-1|.|TRBV6-1|14
CASSEQVMNTEAFF
TGTGCCAGCAGTGAACAGGTCATGAACACTGAAGCTTTCTTT
>.|TRBJ2-2|.|TRBV5-6|14
CASSPQGSSGELFF
TGTGCCAGCAGTCCTCAGGGATCTTCCGGGGAGCTGTTTTTT
>.|TRBJ2-5|.|TRBV2|14
CASRQQGRWETQYF
TGTGCCAGCAGACAACAGGGCCGGTGGGAGACCCAGTACTTC
>TRBD1|TRBJ1-6|.|TRBV19|16
CASSAGTGASNSPLHF
TGTGCCAGTAGTGCCGGGACAGGAGCATCTAATTCACCCCTCCACTTT
>.|TRBJ1-1|.|TRBV5-6|18
CASSLMGGALFRNTEAFF
TGTGCCAGCAGCTTGATGGGAGGGGCCTTATTCCGGAACACTGAAGCTTTCTTT
>TRBD2|TRBJ2-7|once|TRBV27|15
CASSSVGGTPYEQYF
TGTGCCAGCAGCTCCGTGGGAGGGACGCCTTACGAGCAGTACTTC
>.|TRBJ1-4|.|TRBV3-1/TRBV3-2|14
CASSQDWGGEKLFF
TGTGCCAGCAGCCAAGATTGGGGAGGGGAAAAACTGTTTTTT
>.|TRBJ2-2|.|TRBV6-5|14
CASRGLANTGELFF
TGTGCCAGCAGGGGGCTAGCGAACACCGGGGAGCTGTTTTTT
>TRBD2|TRBJ2-2|.|TRBV7-3|16
CASSPGGNGHTGELFF
TGTGCCAGCAGCCCGGGGGGGAATGGGCACACCGGGGAGCTGTTTTTT
>TRBD1|TRBJ1-1|.|TRBV14|12
CASSQGTGAAFF
TGTGCCAGCAGCCAAGGGACAGGAGCGGCTTTCTTT
>.|TRBJ1-1|.|TRBV2|14
CASNPTTGNTEAFF
TGTGCCAGCAACCCAACGACAGGGAACACTGAAGCTTTCTTT
>.|TRBJ2-7|few|TRBV1|15
CTSRAELPNVYEQYF
TGCACCAGCAGAGCGGAGCTACCCAATGTCTACGAGCAGTACTTC
>TRBD1|TRBJ2-5|few|TRBV2|14
CASSLDRGRETQYF
TGTGCCAGCAGTCTGGACAGGGGGCGAGAGACCCAGTACTTC
>.|TRBJ1-2|few|TRBV2|15
CASSEAIEGALGYTF
TGTGCCAGCAGTGAAGCTATTGAAGGGGCGCTTGGCTACACCTTC
>TRBD1|TRBJ2-5|.|TRBV29-1|13
CSVVPTGGETQYF
TGCAGCGTAGTCCCGACAGGGGGTGAGACCCAGTACTTC
>TRBD1|TRBJ2-7|once|TRBV6-5|15
CASRRGGTGSYEQYF
TGTGCCAGCAGGAGGGGGGGGACAGGGTCGTACGAGCAGTACTTC
>.|TRBJ1-1|once|TRBV4-2|15
CASSQAGGMNTEAFF
TGTGCCAGCAGCCAAGCGGGGGGAATGAACACTGAAGCTTTCTTT
>.|TRBJ1-2|.|TRBV13|15
CASSPPGAILYGYTF
TGTGCCAGCAGCCCCCCAGGGGCGATCCTCTATGGCTACACCTTC
>TRBD1|TRBJ2-5|.|TRBV7-8|15
CASSLATGGAETQYF
TGTGCCAGCAGCTTAGCGACAGGGGGCGCGGAGACCCAGTACTTC